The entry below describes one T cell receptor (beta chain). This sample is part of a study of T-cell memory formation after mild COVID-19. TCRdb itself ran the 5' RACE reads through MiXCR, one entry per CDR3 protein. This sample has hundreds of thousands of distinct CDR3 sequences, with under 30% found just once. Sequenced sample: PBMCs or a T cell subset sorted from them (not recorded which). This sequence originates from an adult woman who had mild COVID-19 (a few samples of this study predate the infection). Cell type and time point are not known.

CDR3 in DNA: TGTGCCAGCAGCACAACCCCGGGGGGGAGCACAGATACGCAGTATTTT. Its translation is CASSTTPGGSTDTQYF. V and J are TRBV7-9 and TRBJ2-3, with 8 bases matching TRBD2. Per the germline V gene, CDR1 is SEHNR and CDR2 is FQNEAQ (reference sequence). This CDR3 has 16 amino acids. V lost 5 bases to trimming and J lost 0 bases; unmatched junction nucleotides: 7.